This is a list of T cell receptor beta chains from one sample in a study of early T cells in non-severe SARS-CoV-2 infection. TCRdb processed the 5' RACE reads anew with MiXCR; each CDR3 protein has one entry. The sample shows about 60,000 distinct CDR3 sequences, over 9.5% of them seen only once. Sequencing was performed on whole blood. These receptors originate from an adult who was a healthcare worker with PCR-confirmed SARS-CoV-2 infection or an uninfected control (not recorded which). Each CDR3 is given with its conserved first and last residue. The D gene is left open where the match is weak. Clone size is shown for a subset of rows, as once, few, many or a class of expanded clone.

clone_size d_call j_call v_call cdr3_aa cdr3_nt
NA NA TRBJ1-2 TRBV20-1 CSARQPGGRDTF TGCAGTGCTAGACAGCCCGGGGGACGGGACACCTTC
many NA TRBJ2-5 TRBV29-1 CSVWDNQETQYF TGCAGCGTTTGGGACAACCAAGAGACCCAGTACTTC
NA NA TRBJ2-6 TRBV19 CASSKGLSGANVLTF TGTGCCAGTAGTAAAGGCCTTTCTGGGGCCAACGTCCTGACTTTC
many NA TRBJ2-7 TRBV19 CASSTGTFYEQYF TGTGCCAGTAGTACCGGGACTTTCTACGAGCAGTACTTC
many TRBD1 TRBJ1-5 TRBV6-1 CAVPTGSGNQPQHF TGTGCCGTCCCGACAGGGAGCGGAAATCAGCCCCAGCATTTT
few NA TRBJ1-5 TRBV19 CASSIDPSEGSYNQPQHF TGTGCCAGTAGTATAGATCCGTCGGAGGGTAGCTACAATCAGCCCCAGCATTTT
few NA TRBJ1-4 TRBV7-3 CASSLGGPNEKLFF TGTGCCAGCAGCTTAGGGGGTCCTAATGAAAAACTGTTTTTT
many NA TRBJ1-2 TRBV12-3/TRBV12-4 CASSSFPLRDPNYGYTF TGTGCCAGCAGTTCTTTCCCTCTCAGGGACCCTAACTATGGCTACACCTTC
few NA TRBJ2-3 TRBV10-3 CAISGARGTSTDTQYF TGTGCCATCAGTGGGGCGAGGGGTACTAGCACAGATACGCAGTATTTT
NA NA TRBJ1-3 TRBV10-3 CAISDLNSGNTIYF TGTGCCATCAGTGATCTTAACTCTGGAAACACCATATATTTT
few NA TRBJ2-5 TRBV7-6 CASTTGRQETQYF TGTGCCAGCACGACAGGTCGTCAAGAGACCCAGTACTTC
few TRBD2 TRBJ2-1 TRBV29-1 CSVEEWTSGSRNEQFF TGCAGCGTTGAAGAATGGACTAGCGGGAGTCGGAATGAGCAGTTCTTC
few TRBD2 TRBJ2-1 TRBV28 CASNLAGGPYNEQFF TGTGCCAGCAACTTAGCGGGAGGGCCTTACAATGAGCAGTTCTTC
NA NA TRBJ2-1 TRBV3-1 CVSTQTRSSYNEQFF TGTGTCAGCACCCAGACTCGTAGCTCCTACAATGAGCAGTTCTTC
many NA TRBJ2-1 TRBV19 CASSKGWTYNEQFF TGTGCCAGTAGTAAGGGGTGGACCTACAATGAGCAGTTCTTC
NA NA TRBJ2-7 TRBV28 CASNLRSEQYF TGTGCCAGCAATCTTCGGTCTGAGCAGTACTTC
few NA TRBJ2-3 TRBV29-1 CSVIPAGPGDTDTQYF TGCAGCGTGATTCCGGCGGGTCCGGGAGACACAGATACGCAGTATTTT